The present entry profiles one T cell receptor (beta chain) with its context. The assay was immunoSEQ multiplex PCR, and TCRdb's table has in-frame clones only and misses some. The data contain tens of thousands of clones, roughly nine tenths of them seen just once; the ten biggest clones take up roughly 0.5%. The data belong to a study of T cell changes during pregnancy in multiple sclerosis. This sequence originates from a female donor with multiple sclerosis, enrolled in a pregnancy study. The starting material was CD4+ T cells from peripheral blood mononuclear cells, obtained in the first trimester of pregnancy.

CDR3 sequence (DNA): TGTGCCAGTAGTATGCTCCCATCAGGGGGCAGGAGCAATCAGCCCCAGCATTTT. Protein sequence: CASSMLPSGGRSNQPQHF. The chain has TRBV19 and TRBJ1-5; TRBD1 agrees at 8 bases. V lost 3 bases and J lost 1; bases outside the gene matches: 11. This CDR3 region has 18 residues. Germline values: CDR1 LNHDA, CDR2 SQIVND (reference sequence).